A single sample gave rise to the 12 T cell receptor beta chains below, sequenced in a study of regulatory T cells in long-lasting Graves disease (dated by TCRdb to about 2021). Explained via the paper, the time point label denotes: newly diagnosed GD, antithyroid drugs for less than 3 months. For both TCR sequencing and RNA sequencing, RNA was extracted from PBMCs using TRIzol. Library preparation employed multiplex PCR. This sample was sequenced with an Illumina HiSeq 4000. TCR beta libraries were built with iRepertoire HTBI primers and Arm-PCR amplification of CDR3 regions. Starting from the raw public reads, TCRdb applied fastp trimming at Q25, assembled clones with MiXCR and retained in-frame beta chains. Each entry merges the rows of one CDR3 protein and shows their most common DNA and genes. This sample comprises about 370,000 distinct CDR3 sequences, 15% of them detected only once. Clones ranked in the top ten supply about 24% of the sample.

This specimen was peripheral blood mononuclear cells (PBMCs), taken at new diagnosis, from a patient treated with antithyroid drugs. The receptors were gathered from a female donor with Graves disease.

The sample holds many counts of this clonotype. The chain carries TRBV6-1 and TRBJ1-5; unclear D gene. Germline V gene sequence: CDR1 MNHNS, CDR2 SASEGT. CDR3 size: 14 residues. V lost 4 bases to trimming and J lost 7 bases, with 14 bases between them. CDR3 sequence: CASSVEPLWQPQHF. DNA for the CDR3: TGTGCCAGCAGTGTGGAACCCCTATGGCAGCCCCAGCATTTT.

This clonotype was seen ten or more times. The chain employs TRBV13 and TRBJ2-7; the match to TRBD2 covers 8 bases. J gave up 2 bases and V 3 bases, and 9 bases lay outside the gene matches. CDR3 length: 16 residues. Looked up from germline, CDR1 is PRHDT and CDR2 is FYEKMQ (reference sequence). The CDR3, as DNA: TGTGCCAGCAGCTTCCAGCGGGAGAACTCTCCCTACGAGCAGTACTTC. It yields the protein CASSFQRENSPYEQYF.

The J gene is TRBJ1-1, the V gene TRBV5-6; possibly TRBD1 for D (5 bases). The V end lost 3 bases, the J end lost 1 base, and 22 bases lay between the germline ends. The CDR3 length is 18 residues. Per germline, CDR1 SGHDT and CDR2 YYEEEE. CDR3 amino acids: CASSSTVRGIATNTEAFF. The CDR3 coding sequence is TGTGCCAGCAGCTCGACTGTGCGGGGGATAGCGACGAACACTGAAGCTTTCTTT.

This clonotype has a count of ten or more. The gene calls are TRBV27 and TRBJ2-7; a weak D match, TRBD1 (5 bases). Germline assignment: CDR1 MNHEY and CDR2 SMNVEV (reference sequence). CDR3 size: 14 residues. V shed 2 bases and J shed 3 bases, with 11 bases lying between them. The DNA for the CDR3 is TGTGCCAGCAGTTTAGGGCGCCAGGGCTACGAGCAGTACTTC. This translates into CASSLGRQGYEQYF.

This clonotype was picked up a small number of times. This clone may be a read error of a much larger clone one base away. CDR3 protein: CASSVDIYEQYF. Here the CDR3 DNA reads TGTGCCAGCAGCGTCGACATTTACGAGCAGTACTTC. The chain recombines TRBV7-8 with TRBJ2-7; D uncertain. The CDR3 has 12 residues. The V end lost 5 bases, the J end lost 4 bases, and 9 bases lay between the germline ends. Germline CDR1 and CDR2: SGHVS and FQNEAQ. Full variable domain (remainder filled in from reference TRBV7-8 and TRBJ2-7): GAGVSQSPRYKVAKRGQDVALRCDPISGHVSLFWYQQALGQGPEFLTYFQNEAQLDKSGLPSDRFFAERPEGSVSTLKIQRTQQEDSAVYLCASSVDIYEQYFGPGTRLTVT.

This clonotype was seen at least ten times. The chain joins TRBV2 to TRBJ2-7; TRBD2 agrees at 12 bases. V lost 4 bases and J lost 4; bases outside the gene matches: 8. The CDR3 is 16 residues long. From germline, CDR1 is SNHLY and CDR2 FYNNEI. The CDR3 protein is CASSGSGTSGRYEQYF. CDR3 in DNA: TGTGCCAGCAGTGGTTCCGGGACTAGCGGGCGATACGAGCAGTACTTC. The full variable domain, its missing parts supplied by reference TRBV2 and TRBJ2-7, is EPEVTQTPSHQVTQMGQEVILRCVPISNHLYFYWYRQILGQKVEFLVSFYNNEISEKSEIFDDQFSVERPDGSNFTLKIRSTKLEDSAMYFCASSGSGTSGRYEQYFGPGTRLTVT.

There are many counts of this clonotype. The chain recombines TRBV5-6 with TRBJ1-4; 8 bases are shared with TRBD1. Losses at the gene ends were 3 bases for V and 4 bases for J; bases not matched to a gene: 5. This CDR3 is 15 amino acids long. CDR1 is SGHDT, CDR2 YYEEEE, per germline. CDR3 DNA: TGTGCCAGCAGCTATGGACAGGGTCTTAATGAAAAACTGTTTTTT. Its translation: CASSYGQGLNEKLFF.

This clonotype was observed at least ten times. One junction end does not reproduce the germline sequence, and a read error may be involved. The chain combines TRBV28 with TRBJ1-3; 8 bases are shared with TRBD1. The germline CDR1 and CDR2 sequences are MDHEN and SYDVKM. The CDR3 loop spans 16 amino acids. This CDR3 reads CASRLQGGLRGNTIYF. The DNA for the CDR3 is TGTGCCAGCCGTTTACAGGGGGGCCTGCGTGGAAACACCATATATTTT.

This clonotype was seen repeatedly, ten times or more. The chain combines TRBV10-3 with TRBJ1-1, with 8 bases lining up with TRBD1. This CDR3 has 11 amino acids. Germline values: CDR1 ENHRY, CDR2 SYGVKD. Trimming at V came to 4 bases and at J to 10 bases, leaving 2 bases not matched to a gene. CDR3 DNA sequence: TGTGCCATCAGTGGGACAGGGCTAGCTTTCTTT. Amino acids: CAISGTGLAFF.

With regard to this clonotype: With a much larger clone just one base away, this may be a read error. This chain connects TRBV11-3 to TRBJ2-3; unclear D gene. TRBJ2-5 explains the end of the DNA better; the J call may be wrong. This CDR3 comprises 14 residues. Per germline, CDR1 SGHNT and CDR2 YENEEA. This chain's CDR3 is CASTYWGGAEAQYF. CDR3 DNA: TGTGCCAGCACCTACTGGGGTGGCGCAGAGGCCCAGTACTTC.

The table lists this clonotype with a few counts. A much larger clonotype is one base distant, so this may be a read error. The chain couples TRBV6-2 or TRBV6-3 to TRBJ2-1, with D tentatively TRBD2 (5 bases). Trimming took 4 bases from V and 8 from J, leaving 15 bases between them. CDR1 is MNHEY and CDR2 is SVGEGT in the germline V gene. This CDR3 is 14 amino acids long. The CDR3 region has the DNA TGTGCCAGCAGTTCCGATGGCGGGTACGATGAGCAGTTCTTC. It encodes CASSSDGGYDEQFF.

V and J are TRBV7-2 and TRBJ1-1; D is unclear. The CDR3 totals 14 residues. Trimming took 1 base from V and 1 from J, leaving 7 bases between them. CDR1 SGHTA and CDR2 FQGNSA come from the germline V gene. The CDR3: CASSLERGNTEAFF. CDR3 sequence (DNA): TGTGCCAGCAGCTTAGAACGGGGGAACACTGAAGCTTTCTTT. Combining the CDR3 with reference TRBV7-2 and TRBJ1-1 gives the whole variable domain GAGVSQSPSNKVTEKGKDVELRCDPISGHTALYWYRQSLGQGLEFLIYFQGNSAPDKSGLPSDRFSAERTGGSVSTLTIQRTQQEDSAVYLCASSLERGNTEAFFGQGTRLTVV.